The clone carrying this TCR beta chain was observed a single time. The data are from a study of blood T cell repertoires in COVID-19. Overall study: Sources were T cells, B-cell-depleted T cells, or PBMCs; the material itself was cDNA or gDNA.

The assay was immunoSEQ multiplex PCR, and TCRdb's table has in-frame clones only and misses some. The sample lists under 300,000 clones; 86% were seen once. Germline CDR1 reads MDHEN; CDR2 reads SYDVKM. The V segment lost 8 bases and the J segment 6 bases; nucleotides outside the gene matches: 23. This CDR3 is 18 amino acids long. The V call is TRBV28, the J call TRBJ1-2; 8 bases map to TRBD1. Sequenced: peripheral blood. This TCR came from a woman under 40 with active or convalescent COVID-19. CDR3 coding DNA: TGTGCCAGCCCCCCCAGGGGGCAGGCCCAGCTTAACCGACATGGCTACACCTTC. This codes for CASPPRGQAQLNRHGYTF.